This T cell receptor beta chain was profiled in a study of blood T cell repertoires in COVID-19 (dated by TCRdb to about 2020). Background for the entire study: Samples from collaborators originated in the United States, Italy and Spain and spanned both the acute and convalescent phases of COVID-19. The dataset comprised deeply sampled blood TCRbeta repertoires from subjects exposed to, actively infected with, or recovered from COVID-19. The prospective study material was composed of cDNA or gDNA derived from T cells, B-cell-depleted T cells, or PBMCs. A de-identified subject ID, COVID-19 status, age in years and sex were almost always included in the sample metadata. A freely available public database, intended as a resource for researchers studying the immune response to SARS-CoV-2, is where the repertoires were released. Where HLA class I and class II types were available, the types were taken from metadata supplied by the sample provider, not from assay-based typing. Samples came from the ongoing ImmuneRACE study (first 160 participants) plus 1,254 subjects from 6 global collaborators. What the study reported, not specific to this receptor: Clinical and demographic metadata were provided uncurated, with the amount varying by source and participant.

On this clone: There is no known antigen for this receptor. Nothing much larger sits one base from this clone, and base qualities are not available.

A second Seattle source provided samples from volunteer blood donors who had recovered from COVID-19. Each collaborating institution followed its own protocols to collect whole blood in K2EDTA tubes. For TCRbeta analysis, collaborators shipped samples as frozen whole blood, isolated PBMCs, or DNA extracted from either of those sample types. CDR1 and CDR2 (SGHRS, YFSETQ) derive from the germline V gene. There are 15 amino acids in the CDR3, from cysteine to phenylalanine inclusive. Kept here is only the CDR3 DNA, which spans 45 bases and is read in frame from base 1. V ends up 4 bases short and J 5 bases short, with an unmatched junction base count of 7. TCRbeta CDR3 regions were amplified from genomic DNA by means of the immunoSEQ Assay, a bias-controlled multiplex PCR. Per the original workflow: Nucleated cell counts per sample were estimated from amplification of reference gene primers within the assay. Sequence reads were collapsed and filtered to measure the absolute abundance of every unique TCRbeta CDR3 rearrangement. For each sample, productive Simpson clonality was calculated by taking the square root of Simpson's diversity index across productive rearrangements. This is the immuneACCESS table as TCRdb keeps it, with only in-frame sequences that have V and J called. A part of the clones is gone; compared with another copy, unresolved V genes explain less than half, and the rest is unexplained. D and trimming were read from the DNA, whereas the V and J calls and clone size are those reported in that table. The sample records around 300,000 clones, approximately 91% of which are singletons. Approximately 0.94% of the sample is held by the ten biggest clonotypes.

The TCR originated in a woman between 40 and 50 years old who had recovered from COVID-19. The sample consisted of peripheral blood. The chain employs TRBV5-1 and TRBJ2-5; the central 11 bases match TRBD2. The CDR3 here reads CASSVTSGVPETQYF. The DNA is TGCGCCAGCAGCGTGACTAGCGGGGTTCCGGAGACCCAGTACTTC.